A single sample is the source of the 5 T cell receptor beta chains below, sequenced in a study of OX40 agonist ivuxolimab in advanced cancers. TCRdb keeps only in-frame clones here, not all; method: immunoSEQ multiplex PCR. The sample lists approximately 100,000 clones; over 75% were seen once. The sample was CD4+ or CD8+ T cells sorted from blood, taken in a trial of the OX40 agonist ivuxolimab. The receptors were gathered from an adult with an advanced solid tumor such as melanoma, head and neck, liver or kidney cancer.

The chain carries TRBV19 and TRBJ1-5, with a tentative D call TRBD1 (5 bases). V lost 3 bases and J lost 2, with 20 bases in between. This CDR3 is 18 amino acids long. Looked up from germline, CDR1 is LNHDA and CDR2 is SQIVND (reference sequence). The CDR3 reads CASSMLFGRGEGNQPQHF. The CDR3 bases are TGTGCCAGTAGTATGCTTTTCGGTAGGGGAGAAGGCAATCAGCCCCAGCATTTT.

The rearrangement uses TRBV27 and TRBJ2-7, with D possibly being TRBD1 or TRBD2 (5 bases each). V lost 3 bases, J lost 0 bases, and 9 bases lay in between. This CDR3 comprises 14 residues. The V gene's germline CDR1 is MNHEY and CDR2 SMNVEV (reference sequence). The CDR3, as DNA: TGTGCCAGCAGTTTCGGGGCTAGCTCCTACGAGCAGTACTTC. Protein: CASSFGASSYEQYF.

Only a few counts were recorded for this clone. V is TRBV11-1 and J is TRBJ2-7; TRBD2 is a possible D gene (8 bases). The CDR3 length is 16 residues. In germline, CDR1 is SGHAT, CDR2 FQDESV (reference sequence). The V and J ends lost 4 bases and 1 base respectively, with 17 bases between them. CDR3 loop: CASSSYRGLGSYEQYF. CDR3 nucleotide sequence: TGTGCCAGCAGCTCATACAGGGGACTAGGGTCCTACGAGCAGTACTTC.

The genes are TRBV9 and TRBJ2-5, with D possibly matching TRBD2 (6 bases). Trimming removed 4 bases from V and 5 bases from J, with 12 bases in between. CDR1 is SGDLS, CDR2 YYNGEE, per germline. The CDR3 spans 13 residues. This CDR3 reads CASSPGTGETQYF. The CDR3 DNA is TGTGCCAGCAGCCCCGGGACTGGCGAGACCCAGTACTTC.

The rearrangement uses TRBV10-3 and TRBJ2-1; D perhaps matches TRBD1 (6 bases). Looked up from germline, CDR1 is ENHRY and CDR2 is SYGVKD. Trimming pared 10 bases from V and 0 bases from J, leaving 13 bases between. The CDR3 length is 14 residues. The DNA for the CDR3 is TGTGCCACGGGGACACCTAGCTCCTACAATGAGCAGTTCTTC. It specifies CATGTPSSYNEQFF.